This TCR beta chain was sequenced in a study of blood T cell repertoires in COVID-19. Only in-frame clones appear in the TCRdb table, and some are missing; sequencing was by immunoSEQ multiplex PCR. Here the sample spans 150,000 to 200,000 clones, around 82% being singletons. The CDR3 runs to 15 residues. CDR1 SEHNR and CDR2 FQNEAQ come from the germline V gene (reference sequence). J lost 3 bases, V lost 1 base, and 5 bases had no gene match. The receptor was isolated from a man aged 60 to 69 with active or convalescent COVID-19. Input material: peripheral blood. The rearrangement uses TRBV7-9 and TRBJ1-2, with 7 bases lining up with TRBD1. The CDR3 loop reads CASSLGRQGYYGYTF. The CDR3 nucleotides read TGTGCCAGCAGCTTAGGCCGACAGGGCTACTATGGCTACACCTTC.